The next 9 T cell receptor beta chains were all read from a single sample in a study of blood T cells in healthy people across ages. Sample-barcoded 5' priming and a J-beta primer mix drove a second PCR of roughly 7 to 11 cycles. MiXCR, applied by TCRdb to the 5' RACE reads, yields one record per CDR3 protein. The sample records about 680,000 distinct CDR3 sequences, around 49% being singletons. The sample comprised blood. These receptors all stem from a woman aged 55-69 years in good health.

The genes are TRBV7-8 and TRBJ2-4; 9 bases match TRBD2. The CDR3 loop spans 17 amino acids. Germline V CDR1 and CDR2: SGHVS, FQNEAQ. The J segment lost 2 bases and the V segment lost 5 bases, leaving 10 bases of the junction unmatched. As DNA, the CDR3 is TGTGCCAGCAGCCCCATCCTAGCGGGGCGGACCAAAAACATTCAGTACTTC. This encodes CASSPILAGRTKNIQYF.

This clonotype came up many times. This sequence joins TRBV7-9 and TRBJ2-7, with TRBD1 identical over 9 bases. V dropped 11 bases and J dropped 7; count of bases not matched to a gene: 9. The length of the CDR3 is 12 residues. Germline V gene sequence: CDR1 SEHNR, CDR2 FQNEAQ (reference sequence). The CDR3 protein is CAGGQGPREQYF. Written as DNA, the CDR3 is TGTGCCGGGGGACAGGGTCCGCGGGAGCAGTACTTC.

The chain uses TRBV5-1 and TRBJ2-7; D is possibly TRBD2 (7 bases). From germline, CDR1 is SGHRS and CDR2 YFSETQ. The CDR3 sequence is 15 residues long. V was trimmed by 7 bases and J by 0 bases, leaving 17 bases between them. The CDR3: CASHPGGLLSYEQYF. CDR3 nucleotide sequence: TGCGCCAGCCACCCCGGGGGGCTCCTCTCCTACGAGCAGTACTTC. Full variable domain (missing parts from reference TRBV5-1 and TRBJ2-7): KAGVTQTPRYLIKTRGQQVTLSCSPISGHRSVSWYQQTPGQGLQFLFEYFSETQRNKGNFPGRFSGRQFSNSRSEMNVSTLELGDSALYLCASHPGGLLSYEQYFGPGTRLTVT.

The rearrangement joins TRBV4-2 to TRBJ1-2; tentative D call: TRBD1 (5 bases). The V and J ends lost 0 bases and 8 bases respectively, with 16 bases between them. Germline V gene sequence: CDR1 LGHNA, CDR2 YNFKEQ. CDR3 size: 15 residues. The chain's CDR3 is CASSQDIRGREGYTF. CDR3 nucleotide sequence: TGTGCCAGCAGCCAAGATATTCGGGGGAGAGAGGGCTACACCTTC.

The chain links TRBV20-1 to TRBJ2-5, with no clear D. The J call may be incorrect, as the DNA end agrees better with TRBJ2-7. The CDR3 is 13 amino acids. Per the germline V gene, CDR1 is DFQATT and CDR2 is SNEGSKA (reference sequence). CDR3 sequence reads: CSATPGLGYEQYF. The DNA for the CDR3 is TGCAGTGCTACCCCCGGCTTGGGCTACGAGCAGTACTTC.

This clonotype was found a few times. Since a much larger clone is just one base distant, this may be a read error. The rearrangement joins TRBV27 to TRBJ2-4, with 11 bases identical to TRBD2. CDR1 and CDR2 from the germline V gene are MNHEY and SMNVEV (reference sequence). The junction had 8 bases not matched to a gene; V was cut back by 4 bases and J by 15 bases. The CDR3 has 13 amino acids. The CDR3 DNA reads TGTGCCAGCAGTTGTCCACTAGCGGGAGTGTGGTACTTC. This gives the protein CASSCPLAGVWYF.

This clonotype was seen more than once but under ten times. The V gene is TRBV14, the J gene TRBJ2-7, with D maybe TRBD2 (5 bases). Germline V gene data show CDR1 as SGHDN and CDR2 as FVKESK. Trimming removed 4 bases from V and 2 bases from J, with 9 bases in between. This CDR3 region has 13 residues. The chain's CDR3 is CASSRGDTYEQYF. CDR3 DNA sequence: TGTGCCAGCAGCCGGGGAGATACCTACGAGCAGTACTTC.

The chain is built from TRBV4-2 and TRBJ2-1; 8 bases map to TRBD2. The CDR3 has 15 residues. V shed 4 bases and J 1 base; nucleotides not matched to a gene: 3. CDR1 and CDR2 (germline): LGHNA, YNFKEQ. CDR3 region: CASSPGGQSYNEQFF. The DNA for the CDR3 is TGTGCCAGCAGCCCGGGAGGGCAATCCTACAATGAGCAGTTCTTC.

The CDR3, as DNA: TGTGCCAGCAGCCCCACCGGGACAGTAGGCGGGGAGCTGTTTTTT. Protein: CASSPTGTVGGELFF. The chain recombines TRBV9 with TRBJ2-2; 7 bases line up with TRBD1. Germline lookup yields CDR1 SGDLS and CDR2 YYNGEE. The CDR3 is 15 amino acids. The ends lost 4 bases at V and 7 bases at J; junction bases unmatched: 10.